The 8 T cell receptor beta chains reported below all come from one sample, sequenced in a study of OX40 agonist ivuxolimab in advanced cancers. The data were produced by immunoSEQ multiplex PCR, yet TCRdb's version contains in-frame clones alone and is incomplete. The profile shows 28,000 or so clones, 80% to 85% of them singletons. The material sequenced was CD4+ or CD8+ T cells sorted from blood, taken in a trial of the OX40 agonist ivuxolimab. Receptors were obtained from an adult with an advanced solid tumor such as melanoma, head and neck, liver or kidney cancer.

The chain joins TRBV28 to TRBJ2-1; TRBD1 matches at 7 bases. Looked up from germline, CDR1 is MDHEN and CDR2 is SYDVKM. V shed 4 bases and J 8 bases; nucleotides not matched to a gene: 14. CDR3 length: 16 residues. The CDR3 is CASSSETGIGVDEQFF. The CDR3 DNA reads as TGTGCCAGCAGTTCGGAGACAGGGATCGGCGTCGATGAGCAGTTCTTC.

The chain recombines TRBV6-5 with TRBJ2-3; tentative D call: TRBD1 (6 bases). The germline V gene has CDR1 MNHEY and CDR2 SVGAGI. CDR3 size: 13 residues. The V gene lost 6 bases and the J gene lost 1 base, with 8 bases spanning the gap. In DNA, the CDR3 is TGTGCCAGCAGCCCAGGGGGCACAGATACGCAGTATTTT. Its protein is CASSPGGTDTQYF.

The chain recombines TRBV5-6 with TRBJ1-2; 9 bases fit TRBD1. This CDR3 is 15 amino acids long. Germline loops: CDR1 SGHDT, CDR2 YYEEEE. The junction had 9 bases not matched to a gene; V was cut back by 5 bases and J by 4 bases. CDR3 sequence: CASRYGTGRAYGYTF. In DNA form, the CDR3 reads TGTGCCAGCAGATACGGGACAGGGAGGGCCTATGGCTACACCTTC.

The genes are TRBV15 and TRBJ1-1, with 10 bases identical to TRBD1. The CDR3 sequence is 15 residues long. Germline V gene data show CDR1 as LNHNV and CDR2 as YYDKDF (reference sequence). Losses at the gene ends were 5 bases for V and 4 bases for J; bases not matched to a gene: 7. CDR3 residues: CATSPRTGGFTEAFF. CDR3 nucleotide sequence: TGTGCCACCAGCCCAAGGACAGGGGGGTTCACTGAAGCTTTCTTT.

The CDR3 protein is CASSRGGWRTGELFF. CDR3 sequence (DNA): TGTGCCAGCAGCCGGGGGGGTTGGCGCACCGGGGAGCTGTTTTTT. The chain uses TRBV11-2 and TRBJ2-2; 8 bases match TRBD2. This CDR3 is built from 15 residues. Germline trimming cut 5 bases from V and 4 bases from J; bases unmatched to any gene: 6. Germline values: CDR1 SGHAT, CDR2 FQNNGV.

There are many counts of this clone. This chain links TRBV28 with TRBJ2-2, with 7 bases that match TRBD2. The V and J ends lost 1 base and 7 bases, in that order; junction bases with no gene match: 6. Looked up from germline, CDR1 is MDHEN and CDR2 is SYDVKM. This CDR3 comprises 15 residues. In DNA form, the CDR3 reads TGTGCCAGCAGTTTATTGGAGGAGCGGGGCGGGGAGCTGTTTTTT. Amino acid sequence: CASSLLEERGGELFF.

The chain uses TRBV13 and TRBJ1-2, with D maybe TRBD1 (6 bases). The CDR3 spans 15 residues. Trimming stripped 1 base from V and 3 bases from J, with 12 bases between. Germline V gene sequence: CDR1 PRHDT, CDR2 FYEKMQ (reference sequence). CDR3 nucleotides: TGTGCCAGCAGCTTAGCACAGGGAAGTGACTATGGCTACACCTTC. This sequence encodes CASSLAQGSDYGYTF.

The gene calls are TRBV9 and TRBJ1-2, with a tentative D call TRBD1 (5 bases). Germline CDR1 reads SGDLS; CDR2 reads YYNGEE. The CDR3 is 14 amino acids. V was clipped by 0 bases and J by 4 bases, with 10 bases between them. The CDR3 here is CASSVDETAYGYTF. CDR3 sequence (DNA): TGTGCCAGCAGCGTAGACGAGACAGCCTATGGCTACACCTTC.